These T cell receptor beta chains were read from a single sample in a study of blood T cell repertoires in COVID-19. The assay was immunoSEQ multiplex PCR, and TCRdb's table has in-frame clones only and misses some. The table includes about 280,000 clones, roughly 80% detected once. The specimen sequenced was peripheral blood. Source of these receptors: a woman in her 50s who had recovered from COVID-19. CDR3s include the opening cysteine and the closing phenylalanine or tryptophan. The D gene is left open where the match is weak. Rows may omit the clone size; those that give it use once, few, many or a size class.

V: TRBV19; J: TRBJ1-5; size: .; D: .; CDR3: CASSTRTAIRGQPQHF; DNA: TGTGCCAGTAGTACAAGGACAGCGATAAGGGGTCAGCCCCAGCATTTT
V: TRBV28; J: TRBJ1-4; size: .; D: .; CDR3: CASSLRQSVEKLFF; DNA: TGTGCCAGCAGTTTGAGGCAGAGCGTTGAAAAACTGTTTTTT
V: TRBV5-4; J: TRBJ2-5; size: .; D: TRBD2; CDR3: CASSSTSGETQYF; DNA: TGTGCCAGCAGCTCGACTAGCGGGGAGACCCAGTACTTC
V: TRBV6-4; J: TRBJ1-2; size: .; D: .; CDR3: CASSENSPYTF; DNA: TGTGCCAGCAGTGAAAACAGTCCCTACACCTTC
V: TRBV10-3; J: TRBJ2-5; size: .; D: .; CDR3: CAIRRQLQETQYF; DNA: TGTGCCATCAGGAGACAGTTACAAGAGACCCAGTACTTC
V: TRBV18; J: TRBJ2-5; size: .; D: .; CDR3: CASSPSRGQETQYF; DNA: TGTGCCAGCTCACCAAGTAGGGGGCAAGAGACCCAGTACTTC
V: TRBV9; J: TRBJ2-7; size: many; D: TRBD2; CDR3: CASSALAGGTHEQYF; DNA: TGTGCCAGCAGTGCACTAGCGGGGGGAACCCACGAGCAGTACTTC
V: TRBV27; J: TRBJ2-5; size: .; D: .; CDR3: CASSLSVRLRASKETQYF; DNA: TGTGCCAGCAGTTTATCCGTCCGCTTGAGGGCATCCAAAGAGACCCAGTACTTC
V: TRBV5-4; J: TRBJ2-1; size: .; D: TRBD2; CDR3: CASSQGLAGGRAYNEQFF; DNA: TGTGCCAGCAGCCAGGGACTAGCGGGAGGTCGGGCCTACAATGAGCAGTTCTTC
V: TRBV7-9; J: TRBJ1-5; size: few; D: .; CDR3: CASSLTGNQPQHF; DNA: TGTGCCAGCAGCTTAACAGGGAATCAGCCCCAGCATTTT
V: TRBV7-2; J: TRBJ2-1; size: .; D: .; CDR3: CASSSGTYSYNEQFF; DNA: TGTGCCAGCAGCTCAGGGACTTACTCCTACAATGAGCAGTTCTTC
V: TRBV5-1; J: TRBJ2-1; size: .; D: TRBD2; CDR3: CASSPGTSDNEQFF; DNA: TGCGCCAGCAGTCCCGGGACTAGCGATAATGAGCAGTTCTTC
V: TRBV9; J: TRBJ2-5; size: .; D: .; CDR3: CASSVGNSQETQYF; DNA: TGTGCCAGCAGCGTAGGAAACAGCCAAGAGACCCAGTACTTC
V: TRBV13; J: TRBJ1-3; size: .; D: TRBD1; CDR3: CASSLFTGAGNTIYF; DNA: TGTGCCAGCAGCTTATTCACAGGGGCAGGAAACACCATATATTTT
V: TRBV4-2; J: TRBJ2-5; size: .; D: TRBD2; CDR3: CASSQSTSGGQETQYF; DNA: TGTGCCAGCAGCCAAAGTACTAGCGGGGGCCAAGAGACCCAGTACTTC
V: TRBV9; J: TRBJ2-5; size: .; D: .; CDR3: CASSATEEETQYF; DNA: TGTGCCAGCAGCGCCACGGAGGAAGAGACCCAGTACTTC
V: TRBV6-5; J: TRBJ2-7; size: .; D: .; CDR3: CASRKEGVYEQYF; DNA: TGTGCCAGCAGAAAGGAGGGAGTCTACGAGCAGTACTTC
V: TRBV10-3; J: TRBJ2-5; size: .; D: TRBD1; CDR3: CASTRDRGQGTQYF; DNA: TGTGCCAGTACTCGGGACAGGGGGCAAGGGACCCAGTACTTC
V: TRBV7-9; J: TRBJ2-1; size: .; D: TRBD2; CDR3: CASSYNLAGGYNEQFF; DNA: TGTGCCAGCAGCTATAACCTAGCGGGGGGGTACAATGAGCAGTTCTTC
V: TRBV4-2; J: TRBJ2-1; size: few; D: TRBD2; CDR3: CASSGGTSGHNEQFF; DNA: TGTGCCAGCAGCGGCGGGACTAGCGGACACAATGAGCAGTTCTTC
V: TRBV20-1; J: TRBJ1-1; size: .; D: .; CDR3: CRARGTEAFF; DNA: TGCAGGGCAAGGGGGACTGAAGCTTTCTTT
V: TRBV4-3; J: TRBJ1-2; size: .; D: TRBD1; CDR3: CASSQGQGGHYGYTF; DNA: TGCGCCAGCAGCCAAGGACAGGGGGGCCACTATGGCTACACCTTC
V: TRBV6-5; J: TRBJ2-2; size: .; D: .; CDR3: CASSYSGKNTGELFF; DNA: TGTGCCAGCAGTTATTCAGGGAAAAACACCGGGGAGCTGTTTTTT
V: TRBV4-3; J: TRBJ2-5; size: .; D: .; CDR3: CASSQERTRETQYF; DNA: TGCGCCAGCAGCCAAGAAAGGACTCGGGAGACCCAGTACTTC
V: TRBV10-3; J: TRBJ2-5; size: .; D: TRBD2; CDR3: CAIGTRLQETQYF; DNA: TGTGCCATTGGGACTAGGCTACAAGAGACCCAGTACTTC
V: TRBV28; J: TRBJ1-2; size: .; D: .; CDR3: CASGGGYGYTF; DNA: TGTGCCAGCGGGGGGGGCTATGGCTACACCTTC
V: TRBV4-1; J: TRBJ1-1; size: .; D: TRBD1; CDR3: CASSQGTGGNTEAFF; DNA: TGCGCCAGCAGCCAAGGGACAGGGGGGAACACTGAAGCTTTCTTT
V: TRBV19; J: TRBJ2-7; size: .; D: TRBD2; CDR3: CASSYGLAGGLSYEQYF; DNA: TGTGCCAGTAGTTACGGACTAGCGGGAGGGTTATCCTACGAGCAGTACTTC
V: TRBV9; J: TRBJ1-2; size: once; D: .; CDR3: CASSVVGGNYGYTF; DNA: TGTGCCAGCAGCGTAGTAGGCGGGAACTATGGCTACACCTTC
V: TRBV9; J: TRBJ2-3; size: once; D: .; CDR3: CASSVRPLGASDTQYF; DNA: TGTGCCAGCAGCGTACGACCACTCGGAGCCTCAGATACGCAGTATTTT
V: TRBV5-4; J: TRBJ2-2; size: .; D: TRBD2; CDR3: CASSLTSGRSVGELFF; DNA: TGTGCCAGCAGCTTGACTAGCGGGAGGTCGGTCGGGGAGCTGTTTTTT
V: TRBV6-6; J: TRBJ1-3; size: .; D: .; CDR3: CASLGDTIYF; DNA: TGTGCCAGCCTCGGGGACACCATATATTTT
V: TRBV11-2; J: TRBJ1-1; size: .; D: .; CDR3: CASSLDRGDTEAFF; DNA: TGTGCCAGCAGCTTAGATCGGGGGGACACTGAAGCTTTCTTT
V: TRBV9; J: TRBJ1-5; size: .; D: .; CDR3: CASSVGLSQPQHF; DNA: TGTGCCAGCAGCGTAGGTCTCAGTCAGCCCCAGCATTTT
V: TRBV6-5; J: TRBJ2-5; size: .; D: .; CDR3: CASSYSGIGEETQYF; DNA: TGTGCCAGCAGTTACTCCGGGATTGGGGAAGAGACCCAGTACTTC
V: TRBV5-1; J: TRBJ2-3; size: .; D: TRBD2; CDR3: CASSLSALAVDTQYF; DNA: TGCGCCAGCAGCTTGTCGGCTCTAGCGGTGGATACGCAGTATTTT
V: TRBV11-3; J: TRBJ1-6; size: .; D: .; CDR3: CASSLDIGSPLHF; DNA: TGTGCCAGCAGCTTAGATATCGGTTCACCCCTCCACTTT
V: TRBV30; J: TRBJ2-1; size: few; D: .; CDR3: CAWSSREYNEQFF; DNA: TGTGCCTGGAGTTCACGGGAATACAATGAGCAGTTCTTC
V: TRBV5-5; J: TRBJ2-2; size: .; D: TRBD1; CDR3: CASSWDRAAGELFF; DNA: TGTGCCAGCAGTTGGGACAGGGCGGCGGGGGAGCTGTTTTTT
V: TRBV3-1/TRBV3-2; J: TRBJ2-2; size: once; D: TRBD1; CDR3: CASSHWSGQGNTGELFF; DNA: TGTGCCAGCAGCCATTGGTCTGGACAGGGGAACACCGGGGAGCTGTTTTTT
V: TRBV5-1; J: TRBJ2-2; size: once; D: TRBD1; CDR3: CASSSQGQLNTGELFF; DNA: TGCGCCAGCAGTTCACAGGGACAGCTTAACACCGGGGAGCTGTTTTTT
V: TRBV4-1; J: TRBJ1-2; size: .; D: .; CDR3: CASSQAGSVSYGYTF; DNA: TGCGCCAGCAGCCAGGCAGGGTCGGTGTCCTATGGCTACACCTTC
V: TRBV5-6; J: TRBJ2-2; size: once; D: .; CDR3: CASSLDSLGELFF; DNA: TGTGCCAGCAGCTTGGACAGTCTCGGGGAGCTGTTTTTT
V: TRBV19; J: TRBJ1-1; size: .; D: .; CDR3: CATLRKGVNLNTEAFF; DNA: TGTGCCACCCTCCGGAAAGGGGTTAACCTGAACACTGAAGCTTTCTTT
V: TRBV7-3; J: TRBJ2-5; size: .; D: TRBD2; CDR3: CASSLGPRTSPLQETQYF; DNA: TGTGCCAGCAGCTTAGGCCCCCGGACTAGCCCCCTCCAAGAGACCCAGTACTTC